This TCR beta chain was identified in a study of vaccination effects on CD4 cells after COVID-19. With respect to this clone: Antigen unknown.

Repertoires were generated with immunoSEQ multiplex PCR, while TCRdb's copy carries only in-frame clones and drops some. The sample lists about 24,000 clones; around 79% were seen once. CDR3 length equals 16 residues. The germline V gene encodes CDR1 LGHDT and CDR2 YNNKEL (reference sequence). V shed 0 bases, J shed 8 bases, and the junction held 10 bases outside the gene matches. Sequencing followed a ViraFEST assay step that expanded antigen-specific CD4+ T cells with viral peptide pools. After around ten days in culture, the CD4+ T cells were isolated. Each participant was administered two doses of either the BNT162b2 or the mRNA-1273 vaccine. All vaccine recipients tested negative for nucleocapsid antibodies and had never contracted SARS-CoV-2 infection. Cultures of around 2.2 million PBMC per well contained roughly 9.4 IU/ml IL-2 plus 10 ug/ml peptides.

This chain joins TRBV3-1 (or the pseudogene TRBV3-2) and TRBJ1-5; TRBD1 matches 7 bases. This receptor was taken from a human donor who received a COVID-19 vaccine. Specimen: CD4+ T cells from PBMCs cultured with SARS-CoV-2 spike peptides, collected after COVID-19 vaccination. The CDR3 DNA is TGTGCCAGCAGCCAAGATGTTGGGGAGGGGGCTGAGCCCCAGCATTTT. This translates into CASSQDVGEGAEPQHF.